These T cell receptor beta chains were read from a single sample in a study of early T cells in non-severe SARS-CoV-2 infection. One entry per CDR3 protein results from TCRdb running MiXCR on the 5' RACE reads. The sample consists of 57,000 or so distinct CDR3 sequences, around 13% of them appearing once. What was sequenced was whole blood. The source of these receptors is an adult who was a healthcare worker with PCR-confirmed SARS-CoV-2 infection or an uninfected control (not recorded which). Both conserved end residues are part of each CDR3. The order of the fields is CDR3 protein, CDR3 DNA, J gene, CDR3 length, clone size, D gene, V gene. D genes are given only for firm matches. Clone size is shown for a subset of rows, as once, few, many or a class of expanded clone.

CDR3: CASSLGRLTTGEKLFF; DNA: TGTGCCAGTAGCCTCGGAAGACTGACTACCGGGGAAAAACTGTTTTTT; J: TRBJ1-4; length: 16; size: many; D: NA; V: TRBV19
CDR3: CASSLALSYNEQFF; DNA: TGTGCCAGCAGCTTAGCTTTGTCCTACAATGAGCAGTTCTTC; J: TRBJ2-1; length: 14; size: many; D: NA; V: TRBV7-9
CDR3: CASSISQIYNQPQHF; DNA: TGTGCCAGTAGTATCTCACAGATCTACAATCAGCCCCAGCATTTT; J: TRBJ1-5; length: 15; size: NA; D: NA; V: TRBV19
CDR3: CASSLSLTMVQYF; DNA: TGTGCCAGCAGTTTATCACTGACTATGGTGCAGTATTTT; J: TRBJ2-3; length: 13; size: few; D: NA; V: TRBV27
CDR3: CASSQRTLADTQYF; DNA: TGTGCCAGCAGCCAGAGGACTCTCGCGGATACGCAGTATTTT; J: TRBJ2-3; length: 14; size: few; D: NA; V: TRBV3-1
CDR3: CASSPQNGRLVGAGELFF; DNA: TGTGCCAGCTCACCACAGAACGGAAGACTAGTGGGTGCCGGGGAGCTGTTTTTT; J: TRBJ2-2; length: 18; size: few; D: NA; V: TRBV18
CDR3: CSAPGRLDSYEQYF; DNA: TGCAGTGCTCCCGGACGGTTAGACTCCTACGAGCAGTACTTC; J: TRBJ2-7; length: 14; size: many; D: NA; V: TRBV20-1
CDR3: CASGGGNPLLNYGYTF; DNA: TGTGCCAGCGGAGGGGGAAACCCGCTCCTAAACTATGGCTACACCTTC; J: TRBJ1-2; length: 16; size: few; D: NA; V: TRBV6-1
CDR3: CASSSATRRAEAFF; DNA: TGTGCCAGCAGCTCGGCAACCAGACGCGCTGAAGCTTTCTTT; J: TRBJ1-1; length: 14; size: few; D: NA; V: TRBV11-2
CDR3: CASSLDRGGPDGYTF; DNA: TGCGCCAGCAGCCTAGACAGGGGTGGACCTGACGGCTACACCTTC; J: TRBJ1-2; length: 15; size: few; D: TRBD1; V: TRBV4-3
CDR3: CASSDRVQNIQYF; DNA: TGTGCCAGCAGTGACAGGGTTCAAAACATTCAGTACTTC; J: TRBJ2-4; length: 13; size: NA; D: TRBD1; V: TRBV6-5
CDR3: CASSLGGTSNEQFF; DNA: TGTGCCAGCAGCTTAGGTGGGACTAGCAATGAGCAGTTCTTC; J: TRBJ2-1; length: 14; size: few; D: TRBD2; V: TRBV11-2
CDR3: CASSLTGNTEAFF; DNA: TGTGCCAGCAGCTTAACGGGGAACACTGAAGCTTTCTTT; J: TRBJ1-1; length: 13; size: many; D: NA; V: TRBV7-2
CDR3: CASSPGSGNTGELFF; DNA: TGCGCCAGCAGCCCCGGGTCCGGAAACACCGGGGAGCTGTTTTTT; J: TRBJ2-2; length: 15; size: NA; D: NA; V: TRBV5-1
CDR3: CASSRGRQAYNEQFF; DNA: TGTGCCAGCAGCCGGGGGCGGCAGGCCTACAATGAGCAGTTCTTC; J: TRBJ2-1; length: 15; size: NA; D: NA; V: TRBV3-1
CDR3: CSARDVLAGRTDTQYF; DNA: TGCAGTGCTAGAGATGTACTAGCGGGACGCACAGATACGCAGTATTTT; J: TRBJ2-3; length: 16; size: many; D: TRBD2; V: TRBV20-1
CDR3: CASSLGSSYGYTF; DNA: TGTGCCAGCAGCTTAGGCTCGTCGTATGGCTACACCTTC; J: TRBJ1-2; length: 13; size: few; D: NA; V: TRBV11-2
CDR3: CSAGGLDKDYGYTF; DNA: TGCAGTGCTGGCGGTCTAGATAAGGACTATGGCTACACCTTC; J: TRBJ1-2; length: 14; size: NA; D: NA; V: TRBV20-1
CDR3: CASGRDSSTDTQYF; DNA: TGTGCTAGTGGCCGGGACAGCAGCACAGATACGCAGTATTTT; J: TRBJ2-3; length: 14; size: NA; D: TRBD1; V: TRBV12-5
CDR3: CASSPPGDRETEAFF; DNA: TGTGCCAGCAGTCCCCCGGGGGACAGGGAAACTGAAGCTTTCTTT; J: TRBJ1-1; length: 15; size: few; D: TRBD1; V: TRBV12-3/TRBV12-4
CDR3: CATSGTYYLYSGNTIYF; DNA: TGTGCCACCTCCGGGACATATTACCTCTACTCTGGAAACACCATATATTTT; J: TRBJ1-3; length: 17; size: few; D: NA; V: TRBV6-1
CDR3: CSADRGGADTQYF; DNA: TGCAGTGCTGACAGGGGAGGGGCAGATACGCAGTATTTT; J: TRBJ2-3; length: 13; size: NA; D: NA; V: TRBV20-1